The entry below gives a single T cell receptor (beta chain) sequence along with its context. Its antigen has not been determined. The sample holds no much larger clone one base away, and base qualities are not on file. The sample comes from a study of OX40 agonist ivuxolimab in advanced cancers. Study-level background: Ivuxolimab, which targeted the costimulatory receptor OX40 (CD134), was an agonistic, fully human IgG2 monoclonal antibody. Of the 50 to 55 patients in dose escalation, about 20 had hepatocellular carcinoma, approximately 15 had melanoma, 9 had renal cell carcinoma and 9 had head and neck cancer. Intravenous ivuxolimab was administered to patients every 2 weeks at six dose levels: 0.01, 0.1, 0.3, 1.5, 3 and 10 mg/kg. Partial responses were achieved by three dose-escalation patients, of whom one had hepatocellular carcinoma and two had cutaneous melanoma. Prior anti-PD-1, anti-PD-L1 or anti-CTLA-4 therapy was permitted, and less than 45% of dose-escalation patients had received checkpoint inhibitors. Peripheral TCRbeta sequencing aimed to test whether ivuxolimab altered TCR sequence diversity and caused clonal T-cell expansion. In the dose-escalation cohort, 65% to 90% of patients were male, and the mean age was roughly 60 years, with a range of 23 to 79. The paper covers the monotherapy dose-escalation part of the phase I ivuxolimab trial, which included N of about 50 patients.

CDR1 and CDR2 were assigned from the germline V gene as MDHEN and SYDVKM. For this chain, trimming is 6 bases at the V end and 6 bases at the J end, and the number of junction bases without a gene match is 7. The CDR3 sequence holds 14 residues, the cysteine and phenylalanine included. Of all the DNA, just the CDR3 is kept, 42 bases in frame from base 1. Genomic DNA was extracted from sorted cells for sequencing of the TCRbeta CDR3 region. TCRbeta CDR3 regions were sequenced using the immunoSEQ Assay. What TCRdb holds here is the immuneACCESS table cut down to in-frame rearrangements. Part of the clones is not present; checked against another copy, under half of the missing clones reflect an unresolved V gene, and the others are unexplained. Present in this sample are tens of thousands of clones, around nine tenths of which were seen just once. The top ten hold less than 25% of the sample. Patients with autoimmune disease history or receiving systemic immunosuppression were excluded from the trial. Peripheral blood for TCR sequencing was collected from all dose cohorts at baseline, on cycle 4 day 1, and on cycle 7 day 1. The samples were drawn from a first-in-human, open-label, multicenter phase I dose-escalation trial of ivuxolimab. The trial enrolled adults with locally advanced or metastatic head and neck squamous cell, hepatocellular, melanoma or renal cell carcinoma. Before TCR sequencing, CD4+ T cells and CD8+ T cells were sorted from peripheral blood as separate populations.

What the study reported, not specific to this receptor: Antigen specificity was not determined for the clonally expanded peripheral T cells. On average, CD8+ T cells showed more expanded clones than CD4+ T cells after ivuxolimab. Low levels of normalized T-cell clonal expansion were also seen in some patients who did not respond. At doses of 0.1 to 3.0 mg/kg, clonal expansion of both CD4+ and CD8+ blood T cells was observed from baseline to week 6. In the 0.1-3.0 mg/kg groups, partial responders were among the patients with the lowest normalized peripheral clonal expansion, particularly in CD8+ T cells.

The material was CD4+ or CD8+ T cells sorted from blood, obtained in a trial of the OX40 agonist ivuxolimab. The receptor was isolated from an adult with an advanced solid tumor such as melanoma, head and neck, liver or kidney cancer. The rearrangement combines TRBV28 with TRBJ2-4; the central 8 bases match TRBD1. The CDR3 region: CASREAGGGNIQYF. At the DNA level, the sequence is TGTGCCAGCAGGGAGGCAGGGGGCGGAAACATTCAGTACTTC.